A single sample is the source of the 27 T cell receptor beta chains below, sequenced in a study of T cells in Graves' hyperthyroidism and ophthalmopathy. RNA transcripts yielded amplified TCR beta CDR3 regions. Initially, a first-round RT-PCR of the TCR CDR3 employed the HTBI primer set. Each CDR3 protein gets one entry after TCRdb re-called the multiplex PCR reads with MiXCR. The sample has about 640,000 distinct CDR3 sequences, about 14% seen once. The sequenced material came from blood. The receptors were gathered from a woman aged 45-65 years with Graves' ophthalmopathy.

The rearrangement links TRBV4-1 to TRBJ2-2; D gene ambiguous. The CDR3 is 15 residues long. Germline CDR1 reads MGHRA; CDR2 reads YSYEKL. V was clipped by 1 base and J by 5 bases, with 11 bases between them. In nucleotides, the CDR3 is TGCGCCAGCAGCCAAGTCGGACGGCTGACCGGGGAGCTGTTTTTT. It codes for CASSQVGRLTGELFF.

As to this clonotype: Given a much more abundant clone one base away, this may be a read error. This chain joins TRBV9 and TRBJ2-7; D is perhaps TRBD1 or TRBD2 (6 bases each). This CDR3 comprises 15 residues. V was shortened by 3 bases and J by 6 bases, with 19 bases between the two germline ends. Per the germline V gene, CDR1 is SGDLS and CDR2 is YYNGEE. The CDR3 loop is CASSAGPGGWREQYF. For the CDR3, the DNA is TGTGCCAGCAGCGCAGGCCCCGGGGGCTGGCGCGAGCAGTACTTC.

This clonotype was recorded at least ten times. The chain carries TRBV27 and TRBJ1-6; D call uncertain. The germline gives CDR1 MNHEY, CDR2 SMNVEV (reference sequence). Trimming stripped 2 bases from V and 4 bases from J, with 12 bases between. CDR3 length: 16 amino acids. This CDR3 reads CASSLSYSPYNSPLHF. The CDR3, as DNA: TGTGCCAGCAGTTTAAGTTACAGCCCATATAATTCACCCCTCCACTTT.

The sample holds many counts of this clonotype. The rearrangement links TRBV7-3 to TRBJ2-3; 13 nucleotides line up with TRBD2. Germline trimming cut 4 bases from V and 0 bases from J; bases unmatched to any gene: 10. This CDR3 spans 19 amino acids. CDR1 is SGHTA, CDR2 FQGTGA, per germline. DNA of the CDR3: TGTGCCAGCAGCTCCCATGGACTAGCGGGAGCCCTAAGCACAGATACGCAGTATTTT. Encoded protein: CASSSHGLAGALSTDTQYF. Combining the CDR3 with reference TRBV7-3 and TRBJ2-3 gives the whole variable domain GAGVSQTPSNKVTEKGKYVELRCDPISGHTALYWYRQSLGQGPEFLIYFQGTGAADDSGLPNDRFFAVRPEGSVSTLKIQRTERGDSAVYLCASSSHGLAGALSTDTQYFGPGTRLTVL.

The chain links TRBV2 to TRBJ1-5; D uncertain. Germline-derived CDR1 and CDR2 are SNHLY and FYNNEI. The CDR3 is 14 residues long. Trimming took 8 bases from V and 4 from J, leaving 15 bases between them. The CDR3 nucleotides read TGTGCCAGCGGTGGTCCGGCAGTGAATCAGCCCCAGCATTTT. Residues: CASGGPAVNQPQHF.

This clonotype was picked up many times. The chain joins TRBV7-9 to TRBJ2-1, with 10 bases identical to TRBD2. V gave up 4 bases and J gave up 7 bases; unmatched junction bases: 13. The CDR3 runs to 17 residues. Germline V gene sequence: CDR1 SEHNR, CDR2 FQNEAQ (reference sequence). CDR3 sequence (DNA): TGTGCCAGCAGCTCGGGCGGGCTAGCGGGAGTATCAAATGAGCAGTTCTTC. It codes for CASSSGGLAGVSNEQFF.

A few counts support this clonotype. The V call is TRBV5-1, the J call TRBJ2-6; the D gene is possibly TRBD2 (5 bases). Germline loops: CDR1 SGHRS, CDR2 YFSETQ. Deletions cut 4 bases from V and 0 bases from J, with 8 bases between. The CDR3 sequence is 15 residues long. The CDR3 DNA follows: TGCGCCAGCAGCCCCGGACTCTCTGGGGCCAACGTCCTGACTTTC. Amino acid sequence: CASSPGLSGANVLTF.

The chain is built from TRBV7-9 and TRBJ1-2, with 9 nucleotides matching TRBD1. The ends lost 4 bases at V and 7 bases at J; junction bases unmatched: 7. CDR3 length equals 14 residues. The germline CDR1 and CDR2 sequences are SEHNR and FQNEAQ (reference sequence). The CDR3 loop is CASSSTGGIIGYTF. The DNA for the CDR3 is TGTGCCAGCAGCTCGACAGGGGGGATTATTGGCTACACCTTC.

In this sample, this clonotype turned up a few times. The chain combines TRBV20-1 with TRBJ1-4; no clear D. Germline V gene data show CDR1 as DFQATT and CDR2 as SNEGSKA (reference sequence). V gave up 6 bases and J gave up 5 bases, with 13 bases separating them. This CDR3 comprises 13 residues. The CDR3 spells CSARAPVNEKLFF. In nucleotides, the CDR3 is TGCAGTGCGAGGGCCCCGGTAAATGAAAAACTGTTTTTT.

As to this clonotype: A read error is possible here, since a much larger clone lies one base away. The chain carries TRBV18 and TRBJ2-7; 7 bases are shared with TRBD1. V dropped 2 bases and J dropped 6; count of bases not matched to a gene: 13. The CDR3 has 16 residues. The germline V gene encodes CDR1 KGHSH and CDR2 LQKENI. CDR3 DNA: TGTGCCAGCTCACCAGGGGACAGCCTACCAGGGGGCGAGCAGTACTTC. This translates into CASSPGDSLPGGEQYF.

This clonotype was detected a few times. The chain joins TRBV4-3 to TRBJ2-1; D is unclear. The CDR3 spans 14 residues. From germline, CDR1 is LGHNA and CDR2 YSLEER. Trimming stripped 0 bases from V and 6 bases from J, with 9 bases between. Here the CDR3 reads CASSQDWLVNEQFF. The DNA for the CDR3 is TGCGCCAGCAGCCAAGATTGGCTAGTCAATGAGCAGTTCTTC.

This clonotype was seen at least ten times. CDR3 coding DNA: TGTGCCAGCAGTTTTCAGGCAGGAGAAAAACTGTTTTTT. This gives the protein CASSFQAGEKLFF. V and J are TRBV12-3 or TRBV12-4 and TRBJ1-4; no clear D. There are 13 residues in the CDR3. Trimming pared 3 bases from V and 8 bases from J, leaving 10 bases between.

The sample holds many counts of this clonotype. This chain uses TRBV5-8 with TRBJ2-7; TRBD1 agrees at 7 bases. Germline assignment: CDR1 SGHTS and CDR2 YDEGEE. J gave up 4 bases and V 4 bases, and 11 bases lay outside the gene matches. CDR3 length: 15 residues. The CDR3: CASSPTPGQFYEQYF. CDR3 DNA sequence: TGTGCCAGCAGCCCCACGCCGGGACAGTTTTACGAGCAGTACTTC.

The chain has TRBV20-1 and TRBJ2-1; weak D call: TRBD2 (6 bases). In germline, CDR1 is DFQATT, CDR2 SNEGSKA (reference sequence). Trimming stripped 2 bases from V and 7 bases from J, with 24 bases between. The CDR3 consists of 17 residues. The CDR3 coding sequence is TGCAGTGCTAGATACCCGACTAGTGTAGTATTACTTAATGAGCAGTTCTTC. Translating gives CSARYPTSVVLLNEQFF.

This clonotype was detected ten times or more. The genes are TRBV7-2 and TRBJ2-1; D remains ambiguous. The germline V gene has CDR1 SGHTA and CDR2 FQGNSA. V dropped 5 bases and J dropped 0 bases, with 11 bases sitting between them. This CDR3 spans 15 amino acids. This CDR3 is CASSRILSSYNEQFF. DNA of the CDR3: TGTGCCAGCAGCCGAATTTTGAGCTCCTACAATGAGCAGTTCTTC.

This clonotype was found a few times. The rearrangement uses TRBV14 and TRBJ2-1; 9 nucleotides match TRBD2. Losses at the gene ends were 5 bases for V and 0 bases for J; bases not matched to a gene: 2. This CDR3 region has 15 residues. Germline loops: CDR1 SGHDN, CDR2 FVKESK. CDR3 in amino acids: CASSKAGGSYNEQFF. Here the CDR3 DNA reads TGTGCCAGCAGCAAAGCGGGAGGCTCCTACAATGAGCAGTTCTTC. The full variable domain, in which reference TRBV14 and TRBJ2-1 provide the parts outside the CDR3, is EAGVTQFPSHSVIEKGQTVTLRCDPISGHDNLYWYRRVMGKEIKFLLHFVKESKQDESGMPNNRFLAERTGGTYSTLKVQPAELEDSGVYFCASSKAGGSYNEQFFGPGTRLTVL.

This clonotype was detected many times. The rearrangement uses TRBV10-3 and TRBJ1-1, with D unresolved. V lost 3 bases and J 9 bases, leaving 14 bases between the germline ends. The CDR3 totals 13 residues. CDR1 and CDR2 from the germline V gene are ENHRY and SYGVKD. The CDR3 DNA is TGTGCCATCAGTGAAGCCACACAGCCCAAAGCTTTCTTT. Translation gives CAISEATQPKAFF.

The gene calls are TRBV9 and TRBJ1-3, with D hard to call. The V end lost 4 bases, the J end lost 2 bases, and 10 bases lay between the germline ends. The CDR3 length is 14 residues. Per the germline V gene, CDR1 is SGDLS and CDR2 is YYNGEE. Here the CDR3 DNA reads TGTGCCAGCAGCTCACGCCTCGCTGGAAACACCATATATTTT. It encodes CASSSRLAGNTIYF.

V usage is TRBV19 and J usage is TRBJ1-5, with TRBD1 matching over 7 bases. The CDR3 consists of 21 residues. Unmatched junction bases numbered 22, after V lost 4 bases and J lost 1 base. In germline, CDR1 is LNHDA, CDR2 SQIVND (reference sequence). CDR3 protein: CASSSNRGALRRYTSNQPQHF. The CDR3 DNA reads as TGTGCCAGTAGTAGCAACAGGGGAGCATTAAGGAGATATACGAGCAATCAGCCCCAGCATTTT.

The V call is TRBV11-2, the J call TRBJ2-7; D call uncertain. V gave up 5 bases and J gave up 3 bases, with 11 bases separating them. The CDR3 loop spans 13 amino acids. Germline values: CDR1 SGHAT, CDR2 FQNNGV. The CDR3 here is CASSAGDGYEQYF. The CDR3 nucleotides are TGTGCCAGCAGCGCAGGCGATGGCTACGAGCAGTACTTC.

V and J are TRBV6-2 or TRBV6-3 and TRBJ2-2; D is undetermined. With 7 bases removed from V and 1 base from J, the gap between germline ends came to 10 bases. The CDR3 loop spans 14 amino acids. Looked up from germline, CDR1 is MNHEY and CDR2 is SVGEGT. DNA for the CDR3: TGTGCCAGCACCTGGACCCGGAACACCGGGGAGCTGTTTTTT. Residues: CASTWTRNTGELFF.

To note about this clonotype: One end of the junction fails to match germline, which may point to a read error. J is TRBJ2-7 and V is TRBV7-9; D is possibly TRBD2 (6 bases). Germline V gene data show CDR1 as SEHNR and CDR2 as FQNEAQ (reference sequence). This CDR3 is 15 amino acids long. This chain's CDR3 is CAGSLSGLALYEQYF. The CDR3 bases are TGTGCCGGCAGCTTATCGGGACTGGCCCTCTACGAGCAGTACTTC. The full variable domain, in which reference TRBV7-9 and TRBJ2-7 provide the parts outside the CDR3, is DTGVSQNPRHKITKRGQNVTFRCDPISEHNRLYWYRQTLGQGPEFLTYFQNEAQLEKSRLLSDRFSAERPKGSFSTLEIQRTEQGDSAMYLCAGSLSGLALYEQYFGPGTRLTVT.

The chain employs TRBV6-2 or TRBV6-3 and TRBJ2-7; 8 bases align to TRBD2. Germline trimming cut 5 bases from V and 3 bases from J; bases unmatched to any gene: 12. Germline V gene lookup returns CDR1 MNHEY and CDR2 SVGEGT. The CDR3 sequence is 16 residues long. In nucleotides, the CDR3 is TGTGCCAGCAGTCACGCCGGGACTAGAAAAAGCTACGAGCAGTACTTC. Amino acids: CASSHAGTRKSYEQYF.

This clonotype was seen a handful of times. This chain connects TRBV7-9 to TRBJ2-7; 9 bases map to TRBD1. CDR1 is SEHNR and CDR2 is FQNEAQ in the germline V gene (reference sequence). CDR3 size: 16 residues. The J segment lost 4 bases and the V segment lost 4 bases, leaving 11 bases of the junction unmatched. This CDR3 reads CASSSPPRQGGYEQYF. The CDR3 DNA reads TGTGCCAGCAGCTCCCCTCCTCGACAGGGGGGTTACGAGCAGTACTTC.

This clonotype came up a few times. The CDR3 reads CSARQGLGELFF. The CDR3 nucleotides are TGCAGTGCTAGACAAGGTTTGGGGGAGCTGTTTTTT. The chain has TRBV20-1 and TRBJ2-2, with D hard to call. V lost 2 bases and J 8 bases, leaving 9 bases between the germline ends. The CDR3 runs 12 residues. Germline loops: CDR1 DFQATT, CDR2 SNEGSKA (reference sequence).

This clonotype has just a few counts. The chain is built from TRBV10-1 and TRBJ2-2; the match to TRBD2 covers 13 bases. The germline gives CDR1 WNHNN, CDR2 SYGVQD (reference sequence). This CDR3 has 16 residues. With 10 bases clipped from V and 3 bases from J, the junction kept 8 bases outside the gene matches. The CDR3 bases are TGCGCCACAAGAAGGACTAGCGGGAGTTACACCGGGGAGCTGTTTTTT. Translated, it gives CATRRTSGSYTGELFF.

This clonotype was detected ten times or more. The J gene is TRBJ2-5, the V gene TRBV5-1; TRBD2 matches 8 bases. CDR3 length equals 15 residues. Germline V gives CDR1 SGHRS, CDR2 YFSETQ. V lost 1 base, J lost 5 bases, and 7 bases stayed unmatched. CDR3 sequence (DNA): TGCGCCAGCAGCTTGTCTAGCGGGCCCGTGGAGACCCAGTACTTC. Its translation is CASSLSSGPVETQYF. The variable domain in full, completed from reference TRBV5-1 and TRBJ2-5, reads KAGVTQTPRYLIKTRGQQVTLSCSPISGHRSVSWYQQTPGQGLQFLFEYFSETQRNKGNFPGRFSGRQFSNSRSEMNVSTLELGDSALYLCASSLSSGPVETQYFGPGTRLLVL.